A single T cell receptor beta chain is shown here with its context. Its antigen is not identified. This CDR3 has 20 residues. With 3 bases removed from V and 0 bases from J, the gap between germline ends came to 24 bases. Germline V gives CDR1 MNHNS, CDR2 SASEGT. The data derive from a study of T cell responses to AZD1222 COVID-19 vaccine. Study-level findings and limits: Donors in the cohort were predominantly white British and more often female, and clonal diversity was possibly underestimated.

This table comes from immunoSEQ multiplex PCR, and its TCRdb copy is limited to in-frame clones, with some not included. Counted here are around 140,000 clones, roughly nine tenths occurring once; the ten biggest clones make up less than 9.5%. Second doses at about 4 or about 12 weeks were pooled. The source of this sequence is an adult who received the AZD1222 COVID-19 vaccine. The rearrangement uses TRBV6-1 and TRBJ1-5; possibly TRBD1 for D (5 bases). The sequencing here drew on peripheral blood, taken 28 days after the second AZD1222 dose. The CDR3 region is CASSDGATRNPIYSNQPQHF. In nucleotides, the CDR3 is TGTGCCAGCAGTGATGGGGCCACAAGAAATCCGATATATAGCAATCAGCCCCAGCATTTT.